This T cell receptor (beta chain) was recovered during a study of blood T cells in healthy people across ages. Overall study findings and caveats: Leaving the PBMCs unsorted stopped any conclusive comparison of naive versus antigen-experienced cells.

The CDR3 length is 15 residues. Germline V gene data show CDR1 as MGHRA and CDR2 as YSYEKL. Healthy Caucasian individuals from Russia aged about 6 to 100 served as donors. Staff drew around 10 milliliters of peripheral blood from each donor. Note on this clonotype: Its antigen is unknown. One end of the junction is discordant with germline, which a read error may explain.

Alongside a J-beta primer mix, a sample-barcoded 5' primer served in a second PCR lasting roughly 6 to 11 cycles. Carrying 12 random nucleotides, a template-switch adaptor labeled each individual cDNA molecule. One entry per CDR3 protein results from TCRdb running MiXCR on the 5' RACE reads. There are about 1.6 million distinct CDR3 sequences in the sample; around 36% occur only once, and 11% lies in the top ten. The origin of this receptor is a woman aged 30 to 39 in good health. Material for sequencing was blood. This chain connects TRBV4-1 to TRBJ2-5, with 7 bases lining up with TRBD2. The CDR3 coding sequence is TGCGTCAGCAGCCAAGATGGGGGGAGGGAGGAGACCCAGTACTTC. This translates into CVSSQDGGREETQYF.